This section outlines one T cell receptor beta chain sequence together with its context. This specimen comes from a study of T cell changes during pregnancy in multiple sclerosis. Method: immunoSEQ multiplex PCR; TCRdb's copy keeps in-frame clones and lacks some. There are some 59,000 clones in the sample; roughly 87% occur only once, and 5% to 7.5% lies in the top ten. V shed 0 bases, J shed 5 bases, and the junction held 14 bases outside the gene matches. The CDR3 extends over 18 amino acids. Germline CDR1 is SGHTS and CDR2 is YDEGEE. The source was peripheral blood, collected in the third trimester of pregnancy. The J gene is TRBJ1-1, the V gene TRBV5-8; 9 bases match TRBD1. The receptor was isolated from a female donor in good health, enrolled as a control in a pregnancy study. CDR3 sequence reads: CASSLGWARQGENTEAFF. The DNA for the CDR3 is TGTGCCAGCAGCTTGGGCTGGGCCCGACAGGGGGAAAATACTGAAGCTTTCTTT.